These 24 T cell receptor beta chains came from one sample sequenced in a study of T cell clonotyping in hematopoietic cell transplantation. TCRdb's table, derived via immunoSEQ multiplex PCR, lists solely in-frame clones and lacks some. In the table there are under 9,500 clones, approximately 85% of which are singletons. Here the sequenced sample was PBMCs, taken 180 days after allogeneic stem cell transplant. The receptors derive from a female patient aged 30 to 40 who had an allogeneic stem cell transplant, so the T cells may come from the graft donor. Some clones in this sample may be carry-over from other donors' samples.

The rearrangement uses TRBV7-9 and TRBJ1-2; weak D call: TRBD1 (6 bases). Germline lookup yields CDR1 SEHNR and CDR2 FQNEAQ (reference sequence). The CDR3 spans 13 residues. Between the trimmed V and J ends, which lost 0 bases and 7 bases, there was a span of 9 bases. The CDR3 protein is CASSLAGGRGYTF. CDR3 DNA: TGTGCCAGCAGCTTAGCGGGGGGGCGTGGCTACACCTTC.

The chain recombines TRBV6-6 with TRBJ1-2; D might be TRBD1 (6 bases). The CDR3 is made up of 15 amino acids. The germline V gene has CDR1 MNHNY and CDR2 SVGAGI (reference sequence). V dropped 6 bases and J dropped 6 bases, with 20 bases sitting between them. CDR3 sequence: CASSRRQVEMDGYTF. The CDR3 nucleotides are TGTGCCAGCAGCAGAAGACAGGTAGAAATGGATGGCTACACCTTC.

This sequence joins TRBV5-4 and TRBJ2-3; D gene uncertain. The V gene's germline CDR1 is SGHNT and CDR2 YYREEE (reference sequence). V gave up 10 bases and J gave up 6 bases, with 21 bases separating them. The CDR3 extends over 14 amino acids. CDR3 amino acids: CAVRRDLGPDTQYF. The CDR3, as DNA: TGTGCCGTCCGAAGAGATTTGGGCCCGGATACGCAGTATTTT.

The CDR3 sequence: CSVENRGGNTEAFF. The CDR3 DNA reads as TGCAGCGTTGAAAACAGGGGGGGGAACACTGAAGCTTTCTTT. This chain joins TRBV29-1 and TRBJ1-1; TRBD1 matches 8 bases. This CDR3 has 14 amino acids. Trimming at V came to 2 bases and at J to 1 base, leaving 3 bases not matched to a gene. In germline, CDR1 is SQVTM, CDR2 ANQGSEA.

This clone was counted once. CDR3 in amino acids: CASSSRLFYGYTF. CDR3 nucleotide sequence: TGTGCCAGCAGCTCACGACTCTTCTATGGCTACACCTTC. The chain uses TRBV7-2 and TRBJ1-2; the D is unclear. Germline V lookup: CDR1 SGHTA, CDR2 FQGNSA. Trimming removed 4 bases at V and 4 bases at J, with 10 bases between. The CDR3 runs 13 residues.

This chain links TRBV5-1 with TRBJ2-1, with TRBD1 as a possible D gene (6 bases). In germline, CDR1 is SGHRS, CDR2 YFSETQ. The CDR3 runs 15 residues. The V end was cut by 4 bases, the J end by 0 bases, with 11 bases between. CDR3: CASSPGQSSYNEQFF. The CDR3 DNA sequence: TGCGCCAGCAGCCCAGGACAGAGCTCCTACAATGAGCAGTTCTTC. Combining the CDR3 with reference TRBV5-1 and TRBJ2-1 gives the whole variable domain KAGVTQTPRYLIKTRGQQVTLSCSPISGHRSVSWYQQTPGQGLQFLFEYFSETQRNKGNFPGRFSGRQFSNSRSEMNVSTLELGDSALYLCASSPGQSSYNEQFFGPGTRLTVL.

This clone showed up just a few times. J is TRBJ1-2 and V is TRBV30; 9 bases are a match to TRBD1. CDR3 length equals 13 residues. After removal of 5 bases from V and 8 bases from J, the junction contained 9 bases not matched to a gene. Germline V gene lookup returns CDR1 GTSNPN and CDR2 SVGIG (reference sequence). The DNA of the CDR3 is TGTGCCTGGGGAACAGGGGGCTGGAAGGGCTACACCTTC. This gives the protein CAWGTGGWKGYTF.

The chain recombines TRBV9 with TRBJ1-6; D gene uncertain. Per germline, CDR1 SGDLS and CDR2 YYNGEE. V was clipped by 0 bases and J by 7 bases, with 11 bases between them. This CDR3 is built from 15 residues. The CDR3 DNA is TGTGCCAGCAGCGTAGCCGGGAGCCTAAATTCACCCCTCCACTTT. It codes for CASSVAGSLNSPLHF.

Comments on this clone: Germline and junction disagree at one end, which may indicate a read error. The chain's CDR3 is CASSPTAYYGYTF. DNA of the CDR3: TGCGCCAGCAGCCCGACGGCTTACTATGGCTACACCTTC. The V call is TRBV11-2, the J call TRBJ1-2; D is ambiguous. From germline, CDR1 is SGHAT and CDR2 FQNNGV. This CDR3 is 13 amino acids long.

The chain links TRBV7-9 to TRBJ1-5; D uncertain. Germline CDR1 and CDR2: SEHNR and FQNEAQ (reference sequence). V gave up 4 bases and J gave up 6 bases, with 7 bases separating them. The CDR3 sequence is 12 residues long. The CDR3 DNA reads TGTGCCAGCAGCTATCAGAGTCAGCCCCAGCATTTT. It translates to CASSYQSQPQHF.

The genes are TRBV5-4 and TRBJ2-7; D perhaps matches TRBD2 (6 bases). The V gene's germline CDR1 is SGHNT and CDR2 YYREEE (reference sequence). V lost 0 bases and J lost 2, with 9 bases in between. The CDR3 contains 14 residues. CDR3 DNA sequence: TGTGCCAGCAGCTTGGGGGGGGAGGCCTACGAGCAGTACTTC. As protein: CASSLGGEAYEQYF.

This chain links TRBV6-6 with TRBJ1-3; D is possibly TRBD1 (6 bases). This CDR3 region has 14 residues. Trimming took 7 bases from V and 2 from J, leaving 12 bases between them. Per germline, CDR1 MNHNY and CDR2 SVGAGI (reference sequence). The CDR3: CASILQGPGNTIYF. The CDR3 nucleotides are TGTGCCAGCATTTTACAGGGACCTGGAAACACCATATATTTT.

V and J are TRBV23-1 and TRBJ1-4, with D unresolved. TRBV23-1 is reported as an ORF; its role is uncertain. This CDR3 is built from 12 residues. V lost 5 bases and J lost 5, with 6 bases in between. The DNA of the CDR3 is TGCGCCAGCAGTTTCGACAATGAAAAACTGTTTTTT. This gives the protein CASSFDNEKLFF.

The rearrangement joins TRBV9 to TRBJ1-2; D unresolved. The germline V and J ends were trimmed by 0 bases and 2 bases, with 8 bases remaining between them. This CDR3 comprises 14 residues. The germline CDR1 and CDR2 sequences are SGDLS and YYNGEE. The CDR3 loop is CASSVAGENYGYTF. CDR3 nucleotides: TGTGCCAGCAGCGTAGCCGGGGAAAACTATGGCTACACCTTC. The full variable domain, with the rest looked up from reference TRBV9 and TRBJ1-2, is DSGVTQTPKHLITATGQRVTLRCSPRSGDLSVYWYQQSLDQGLQFLIQYYNGEERAKGNILERFSAQQFPDLHSELNLSSLELGDSALYFCASSVAGENYGYTFGSGTRLTVV.

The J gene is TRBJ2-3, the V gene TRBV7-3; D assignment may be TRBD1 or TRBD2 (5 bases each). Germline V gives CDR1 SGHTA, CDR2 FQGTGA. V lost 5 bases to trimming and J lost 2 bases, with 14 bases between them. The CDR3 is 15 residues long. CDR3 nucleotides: TGTGCCAGCAGCGGTCCGGGACCATACACAGATACGCAGTATTTT. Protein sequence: CASSGPGPYTDTQYF. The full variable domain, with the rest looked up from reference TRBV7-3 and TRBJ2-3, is GAGVSQTPSNKVTEKGKYVELRCDPISGHTALYWYRQSLGQGPEFLIYFQGTGAADDSGLPNDRFFAVRPEGSVSTLKIQRTERGDSAVYLCASSGPGPYTDTQYFGPGTRLTVL.

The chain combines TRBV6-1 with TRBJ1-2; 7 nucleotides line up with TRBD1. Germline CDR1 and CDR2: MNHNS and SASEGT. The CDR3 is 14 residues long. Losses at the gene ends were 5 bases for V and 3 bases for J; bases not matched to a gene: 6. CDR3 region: CASSRDSGYYGYTF. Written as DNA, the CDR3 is TGTGCCAGCAGTCGGGACAGCGGATACTATGGCTACACCTTC.

This chain's CDR3 is CASISGQGVGRGSYEQYF. The DNA for the CDR3 is TGCGCCAGCATTTCGGGACAGGGGGTCGGGCGGGGCTCCTACGAGCAGTACTTC. The chain recombines TRBV10-1 with TRBJ2-7; 11 bases are shared with TRBD1. The CDR3 consists of 18 residues. CDR1 and CDR2 from the germline V gene are WNHNN and SYGVQD (reference sequence). With 7 bases clipped from V and 0 bases from J, the junction kept 14 bases outside the gene matches.

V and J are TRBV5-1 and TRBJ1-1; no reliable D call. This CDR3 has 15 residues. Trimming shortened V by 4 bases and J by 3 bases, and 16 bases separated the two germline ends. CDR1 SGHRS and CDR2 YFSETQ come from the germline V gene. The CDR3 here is CASSPTTLSDTEAFF. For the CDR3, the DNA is TGCGCCAGCAGCCCTACGACCCTAAGTGACACTGAAGCTTTCTTT. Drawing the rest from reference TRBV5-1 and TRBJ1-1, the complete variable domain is KAGVTQTPRYLIKTRGQQVTLSCSPISGHRSVSWYQQTPGQGLQFLFEYFSETQRNKGNFPGRFSGRQFSNSRSEMNVSTLELGDSALYLCASSPTTLSDTEAFFGQGTRLTVV.

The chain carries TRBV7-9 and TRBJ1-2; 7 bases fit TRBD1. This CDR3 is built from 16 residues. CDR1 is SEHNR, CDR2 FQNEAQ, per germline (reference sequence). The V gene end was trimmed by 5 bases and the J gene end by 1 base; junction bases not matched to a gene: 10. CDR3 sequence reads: CASSQLDRVDNYGYTF. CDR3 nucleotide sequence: TGTGCCAGCAGCCAATTAGACAGGGTAGATAACTATGGCTACACCTTC.

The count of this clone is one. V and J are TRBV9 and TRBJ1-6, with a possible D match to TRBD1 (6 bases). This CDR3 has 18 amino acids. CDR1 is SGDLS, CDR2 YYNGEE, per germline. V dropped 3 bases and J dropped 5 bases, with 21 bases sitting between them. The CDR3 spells CASSGPQSGGTHNSPLHF. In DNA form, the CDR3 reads TGTGCCAGCAGCGGCCCCCAAAGCGGGGGGACACATAATTCACCCCTCCACTTT.

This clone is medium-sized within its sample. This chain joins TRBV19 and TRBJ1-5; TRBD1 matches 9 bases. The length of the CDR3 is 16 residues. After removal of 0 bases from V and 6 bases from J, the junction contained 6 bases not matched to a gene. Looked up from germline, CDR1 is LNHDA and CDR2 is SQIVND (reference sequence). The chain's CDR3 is CASSIDPGDRVQPQHF. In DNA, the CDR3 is TGTGCCAGTAGTATAGATCCGGGGGACAGGGTTCAGCCCCAGCATTTT.

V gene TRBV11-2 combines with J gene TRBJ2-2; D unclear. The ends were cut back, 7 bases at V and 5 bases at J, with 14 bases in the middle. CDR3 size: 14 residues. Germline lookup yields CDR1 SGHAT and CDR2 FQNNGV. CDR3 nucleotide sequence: TGTGCCAGCACCCCCTTGGGATGGACCGGGGAGCTGTTTTTT. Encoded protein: CASTPLGWTGELFF.

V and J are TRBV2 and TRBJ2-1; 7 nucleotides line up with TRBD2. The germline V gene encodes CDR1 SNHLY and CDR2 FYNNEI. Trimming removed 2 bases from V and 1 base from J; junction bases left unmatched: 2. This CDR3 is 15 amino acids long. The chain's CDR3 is CASSEWGGSYNEQFF. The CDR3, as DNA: TGTGCCAGCAGTGAATGGGGGGGTTCCTACAATGAGCAGTTCTTC. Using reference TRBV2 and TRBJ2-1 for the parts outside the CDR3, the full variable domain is EPEVTQTPSHQVTQMGQEVILRCVPISNHLYFYWYRQILGQKVEFLVSFYNNEISEKSEIFDDQFSVERPDGSNFTLKIRSTKLEDSAMYFCASSEWGGSYNEQFFGPGTRLTVL.

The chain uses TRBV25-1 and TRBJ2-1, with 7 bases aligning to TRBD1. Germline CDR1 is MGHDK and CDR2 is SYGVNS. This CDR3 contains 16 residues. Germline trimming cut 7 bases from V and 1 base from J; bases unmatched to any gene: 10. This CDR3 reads CASNPGGSRSYNEQFF. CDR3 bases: TGTGCCAGCAACCCAGGGGGTAGTAGGTCCTACAATGAGCAGTTCTTC.